A single T cell receptor beta chain is shown here with its context. This clonotype occurred a few times. Its cognate antigen has yet to be identified. No clone much larger than this one lies a single base away; base qualities are absent. The entry originates in a study of identical twins (dated by TCRdb to 2016 to 2018). Regarding the complete study: The study deep-sequenced TCR alpha and beta repertoires from monozygotic twins, unrelated adults of various ages and cord blood to test whether fetal clonotypes persist. To rule out contamination, the twin experiments were replicated at different times with different library preparation protocols. The paper as a whole reports these results and caveats: Compared with coincidental sharing between unrelated individuals, an excess of low generation-probability sequences was observed among out-of-frame TCR alpha sequences shared between twins. Invariant T cells such as MAIT and iNKT could partly confound zero-insertion analyses, though diverse VJ usage argued against this for most clonotypes. Abundant cord blood beta clonotypes carried fewer insertions; young adult naive repertoires showed a weaker similar trend, while memory repertoires showed none. In monozygotic twins, recombination models systematically underestimated out-of-frame TCR alpha sharing, but the models matched the sharing seen between unrelated individuals. Because the same donors could not be followed over many years, conclusions were based on cross-sectional statistical analysis. Excess twin sharing in beta out-of-frame sequences was weaker because fewer shared sequences lowered the signal-to-noise ratio.

The CDR3 contains 13 residues, cysteine and phenylalanine counted. The sequence is cut down to CDR3 DNA, 39 bases in frame from base 1. CDR1 and CDR2, looked up from the germline V gene (reference sequence), are DFQATT and SNEGSKA. V loses 6 bases, J loses 2 bases, and the germline ends lie 12 bases apart. The library was produced with 5' RACE. Sequencing relied on an Illumina HiSeq 2000. A universal primer binding site was introduced by template switching, and a unique molecular identifier was present in the final cDNA, enabling accurate counting of TCR cDNA molecules. Specific primers in the conserved constant-segment region were used to synthesize first-strand cDNA for TCR alpha and beta chains. Each cDNA library was double barcoded, with a SMART-Mk sample barcode plus Illumina barcodes, to control for contamination. TruSeq adapter sequences along with Illumina sample barcodes were introduced in two successive PCR steps. The Illumina HiSeq platform was used with custom primers to sequence TCR alpha and beta cDNA libraries. The authors processed their data as follows. MiGEC was used to process raw reads and extract unique molecular identifiers, and MiXCR was used to find CDR3 positions. Recombination models were inferred per individual with the repgenHMM and IGoR tools using an EM algorithm. Shared clonotypes were analyzed with the tcR package in R, and sharing was normalized by the product of cloneset sizes. Out-of-frame nonproductive sequences were analyzed to study raw recombination free of thymic and clonal selection effects. Clones were called with MiXCR by TCRdb after fastp trimmed the public reads at Q25, and only in-frame beta chains were retained. Rows matching on CDR3 protein sequence are summarized as one entry with the most common DNA and genes. Clone size and V and J calls follow TCRdb, not the original study. Present in this sample are about 790,000 distinct CDR3 sequences, roughly 20% of which were seen just once. The top ten clonotypes cover less than 15% of the sample.

Every donor in the study was a healthy Caucasian. Three pairs of female monozygotic twins, all aged about 18 to 29 years, made up the twin cohort. The RNA used for TCR libraries was isolated from peripheral blood mononuclear cells. The same data also contributed to another study, on T cells expressing NK-cell markers. The second source states: Three sorted T-cell subsets (CD3+CD56+NKG2C+, CD3+CD56+NKG2C- and CD3+CD56-NKG2C+) from several donors had their TCR beta-chain repertoires profiled. Of the eight sequenced donors, seven were found to be HCMV-seropositive and one was found to be HCMV-seronegative. In several experiments an anti-gammadeltaTCR antibody was added to restrict sorting to alphabetaTCR-expressing T cells. For roughly six donors, the dominant CD3+CD56+NKG2C+ clonotypes were among the top 10 CD8+ clonotypes and accounted for 1.0-7.0% of CD8+ T cells. Those dominant clonotypes were again the most abundant among CD3+CD56-NKG2C+ cells in four donors, at roughly 25-65%. Whether the expanded NKG2C-expressing T cell clones were specific for HCMV antigens remained unclear. All eight donors whose samples were sequenced were randomly selected healthy volunteers, three of them men and five women. To determine HCMV serostatus, a commercial ELISA kit was used to detect HCMV-specific IgG in serum. Bulk peripheral blood T-cell repertoires were additionally sequenced from unsorted PBMC for roughly six donors. Reads were demultiplexed and grouped by UMI with MIGEC, and clonotypes were assembled and quantified with MiTCR. To exclude erroneous sequences, any TCR cDNA sequence not supported by at least two reads was discarded. The tcR package was used for downstream repertoire analysis, and clonotypes were matched across fractions by CDR3 nucleotide sequence plus V segment. Antigen specificity was annotated against VDJdb with VDJmatch, allowing one amino acid substitution in CDR3.

The chain employs TRBV20-1 and TRBJ2-3, with the D gene uncertain. Specimen: PBMCs. The receptor was isolated from a woman under 30 in good health. The CDR3 sequence is CSARHGNTDTQYF. The sequence in DNA is TGCAGTGCCAGGCATGGAAACACAGATACGCAGTATTTT.